A selection of T cell receptor beta chains follows, all from one sample in a study of T-cell reconstitution after alpha-beta-depleted transplantation in children. One entry per CDR3 protein, called by TCRdb with MiXCR from the PCR reads. The data contain 150,000 to 200,000 distinct CDR3 sequences, approximately 7% of them singletons. The starting material was PBMCs from the stem cell graft donor, obtained from the stem cell graft. All receptors derive from a human donor who donated a stem cell graft to a child with Wiskott-Aldrich syndrome. Each CDR3 is given with its conserved first and last residue. D genes are given only for firm matches. Some rows have no size entry. The others give once, few or many, or a class for an expanded clone.

>TRBV24-1|TRBD1|many|TRBJ2-5
TGTGCCACCAGTGAATCGTCGACCGGGACAGCACAAGAGACCCAGTACTTC
CATSESSTGTAQETQYF
>TRBV7-6|TRBD1|many|TRBJ2-7
TGTGCCAGCAGCTTAGACGAAGGACAGGGAGCGTACGAGCAGTACTTC
CASSLDEGQGAYEQYF
>TRBV7-9|TRBD2|few|TRBJ2-1
TGTGCCAGCAGCCCCCCTGCAGCGGGAGTGGAGCAGTTCTTC
CASSPPAAGVEQFF
>TRBV30|TRBD1|few|TRBJ1-2
TGTGCCTGGGAAGACAGGGCTGGCTACACCTTC
CAWEDRAGYTF
>TRBV12-3/TRBV12-4|TRBD1|few|TRBJ1-2
TGTGCCAGCAGTTTAACAGGGGGCGTTGGCTACACCTTC
CASSLTGGVGYTF
>TRBV20-1|TRBD2|many|TRBJ2-1
TGCAGTGCTACCAATCTAGCGGGGGGGGTCATTAATGAGCAGTTCTTC
CSATNLAGGVINEQFF
>TRBV10-2|.|many|TRBJ1-5
TGCGCCAGCAGTCCCTCGGGGAGGCGTAGCAATCAGCCCCAGCATTTT
CASSPSGRRSNQPQHF
>TRBV15|.|many|TRBJ1-3
TGTGCCACCAGCAGAGAAGGGACGGCTGGAAACACCATATATTTT
CATSREGTAGNTIYF
>TRBV10-3|.|many|TRBJ1-5
TGTGCCATCGCGCGGGACACATATCAGCCCCAGCATTTT
CAIARDTYQPQHF
>TRBV5-1|TRBD2|many|TRBJ2-1
TGCGCCAGCCGCTTAGCAAGCGGGGCCTACAATGAGCAGTTCTTC
CASRLASGAYNEQFF
>TRBV20-1|TRBD1|many|TRBJ1-2
TGCAGTACCCGGACAGGGGATAACTATGGCTACACCTTC
CSTRTGDNYGYTF
>TRBV25-1|TRBD1|many|TRBJ1-1
TGTGCCAGCTACCACAGGGGCTCTCTGTTCTTT
CASYHRGSLFF
>TRBV20-1|TRBD2|many|TRBJ2-5
TGCAGTGCGGCCCCTAGCGGGGGGTACCAAGAGACCCAGTACTTC
CSAAPSGGYQETQYF
>TRBV25-1|.|many|TRBJ2-3
TGTGCCAGCAGTGAACCGCCAGGGAGGACAGATACGCAGTATTTT
CASSEPPGRTDTQYF
>TRBV4-3|TRBD2|many|TRBJ2-1
TGCGCCAGCAGCCAACGAACGTGGATACAGCGGGAGTTGTACAATGAGCAGTTCTTC
CASSQRTWIQRELYNEQFF
>TRBV5-1|TRBD1|many|TRBJ2-5
TGCGCCAGCAGCTTAAGGGGACAGGGAGAGACCCAGTACTTC
CASSLRGQGETQYF
>TRBV12-3/TRBV12-4|.|many|TRBJ1-1
TGTGCCAGCAGTTCCCCGCGCCGGGGGAACACTGAAGCTTTCTTT
CASSSPRRGNTEAFF
>TRBV5-1|.|many|TRBJ2-5
TGCGCCAGCAGCTTGGTTCGAGGAGGGGAAGAGACCCAGTACTTC
CASSLVRGGEETQYF
>TRBV30|TRBD1|.|TRBJ1-1
TGTGCCTGGAGTCCCCAAGACAGGGGGCCAGGAGACACTGAAGCTTTCTTT
CAWSPQDRGPGDTEAFF
>TRBV11-2|.|many|TRBJ2-2
TGTGCCAGCAGCTTAGGCGGCAGCTCCTTTTCGAACACCGGGGAGCTGTTTTTT
CASSLGGSSFSNTGELFF
>TRBV30|TRBD2|many|TRBJ2-5
TGTGCCTTGGGTAGGGCGGGAGAAGAGACCCAGTACTTC
CALGRAGEETQYF